The rows below give T cell receptor beta chains drawn from one sample of a study of Graves' ophthalmopathy and Graves' hyperthyroidism. TCRdb used MiXCR to reprocess the multiplex PCR reads, holding one entry per CDR3 protein. The repertoire holds about 1.1 million distinct CDR3 sequences, with about 40% as singletons. The sequenced material came from peripheral blood or thyroid tissue (not recorded which). Source of these receptors: an adult man with Graves' hyperthyroidism. Each CDR3 is given with its conserved first and last residue. D genes are given only for firm matches. Some rows have no size entry. The others give once, few or many, or a class for an expanded clone.

d_call | j_call | v_call | clone_size | cdr3_aa | cdr3_nt
TRBD1 | TRBJ1-5 | TRBV24-1 | many | CATSAGQGFGNQPQHF | TGTGCCACCAGTGCCGGACAGGGGTTTGGTAATCAGCCCCAGCATTTT
- | TRBJ2-7 | TRBV30 | - | CAWSITGVGEQYF | TGTGCCTGGAGTATCACGGGGGTCGGGGAGCAGTACTTC
TRBD1 | TRBJ1-4 | TRBV7-2 | - | CAVAGTGDEKLFF | TGTGCAGTAGCCGGGACAGGGGATGAAAAACTGTTTTTT
- | TRBJ1-6 | TRBV7-2 | - | CASSCGTGNTPLHF | TGTGCCAGCAGCTGCGGGACGGGCAATACACCCCTCCACTTT
- | TRBJ1-3 | TRBV29-1 | - | CSVEGPGPSGNTIYF | TGCAGCGTGGAGGGGCCAGGGCCTTCTGGAAACACCATATATTTT
- | TRBJ1-5 | TRBV19 | many | CASGFLGIRPSNQPQHF | TGTGCCAGTGGATTCCTGGGCATCAGACCTAGCAATCAGCCCCAGCATTTT
- | TRBJ1-6 | TRBV2 | many | CASSVRPWDDTNSPLHF | TGTGCCAGCAGTGTACGACCTTGGGACGACACCAATTCACCCCTCCACTTT
- | TRBJ2-6 | TRBV4-1 | - | CASSQRDSFSGANVLTF | TGCGCCAGCAGCCAGAGAGACAGCTTCTCTGGGGCCAACGTCCTGACTTTC
- | TRBJ2-5 | TRBV7-2 | - | CASSLVPPGTQYF | TGTGCCAGCAGCTTAGTACCCCCGGGGACCCAGTACTTC
TRBD1 | TRBJ2-6 | TRBV2 | - | CASSGRQGAYVLTF | TGTGCCAGCAGTGGCCGACAGGGGGCCTACGTCCTGACTTTC
- | TRBJ1-6 | TRBV28 | few | CASISFHANSPLHF | TGTGCCAGCATCTCTTTCCACGCCAATTCACCCCTCCACTTT
- | TRBJ2-7 | TRBV5-5 | many | CASIPDGLLEQYF | TGTGCCAGCATCCCCGATGGCTTGCTCGAGCAGTACTTC
TRBD1 | TRBJ1-6 | TRBV10-3 | - | CAISDWTGISPLHF | TGTGCCATCAGTGATTGGACAGGGATCTCACCCCTCCACTTT
TRBD1 | TRBJ1-2 | TRBV9 | - | CASSPGQGKAYTF | TGCGCCAGCAGTCCGGGACAGGGAAAGGCCTACACCTTC
- | TRBJ2-7 | TRBV7-2 | - | CASSYLTTSYEQYF | TGTGCCAGCAGCTACCTAACGACTAGCTACGAGCAGTACTTC
- | TRBJ2-6 | TRBV7-3 | many | CASSMSGGVVSGANVLTF | TGTGCCAGCAGCATGAGTGGGGGTGTGGTCTCTGGGGCCAACGTCCTGACTTTC
- | TRBJ2-7 | TRBV19 | many | CASSTRDARYEQYF | TGTGCCAGTAGTACCCGGGACGCCCGCTACGAGCAGTACTTC